This TCR beta chain was captured in a study of vaccination and CD4 T cells after COVID-19. Study information: The convalescents were made up of six males and four females, two of whom were Hispanic.

An Oncomine TCR Beta short-read assay was used to sequence the DNA from cultured CD4+ T cells. The template was genomic DNA from cultured CD4+ T cells. MiXCR was run by TCRdb on the PCR reads, yielding one entry per CDR3 protein. The table has roughly 13,000 distinct CDR3 sequences, roughly 53% seen once. Documented treatment: roughly 11-day PBMC culture with coronavirus spike peptide pools or control peptides (ViraFEST assay). PCR positivity was dated March to December 2020, before US Alpha, Beta and Delta variants. Wells contained roughly 2 million PBMCs each, and these were cultured with about 10 IU/ml IL-2 and roughly 10 ug/ml peptide pools. With respect to this clonotype: Its cognate antigen is unknown.

Per the germline V gene, CDR1 is MNHEY and CDR2 is SMNVEV (reference sequence). Trimming removed 3 bases at V and 6 bases at J, with 17 bases between. CDR3 length: 15 amino acids. This chain joins TRBV27 and TRBJ1-2; weak D call: TRBD1 (5 bases). Sequencing input: CD4+ T cells from blood, cultured in vitro. The receptor was isolated from a human donor who had recovered from COVID-19. This CDR3 reads CASSFRVQAINGYTF. CDR3 DNA sequence: TGTGCCAGCAGTTTCAGGGTCCAAGCGATTAATGGCTACACCTTC.